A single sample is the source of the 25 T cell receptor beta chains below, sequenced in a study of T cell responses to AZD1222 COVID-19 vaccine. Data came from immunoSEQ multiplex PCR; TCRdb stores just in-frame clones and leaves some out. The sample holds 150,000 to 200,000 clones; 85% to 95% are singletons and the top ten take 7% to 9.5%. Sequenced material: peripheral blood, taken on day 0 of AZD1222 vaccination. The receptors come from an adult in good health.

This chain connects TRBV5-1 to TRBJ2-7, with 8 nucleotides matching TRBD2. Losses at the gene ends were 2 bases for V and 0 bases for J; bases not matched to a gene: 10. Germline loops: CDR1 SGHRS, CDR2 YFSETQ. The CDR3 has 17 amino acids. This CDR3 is CASSFRTRTSGSYEQYF. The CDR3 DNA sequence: TGCGCCAGCAGCTTCCGGACCCGAACTAGCGGCTCCTACGAGCAGTACTTC. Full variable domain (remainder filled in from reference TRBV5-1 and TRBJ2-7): KAGVTQTPRYLIKTRGQQVTLSCSPISGHRSVSWYQQTPGQGLQFLFEYFSETQRNKGNFPGRFSGRQFSNSRSEMNVSTLELGDSALYLCASSFRTRTSGSYEQYFGPGTRLTVT.

CDR3 nucleotide sequence: TGTGCCAGCAGTCCGACAGGAGCCTCTGGGGCCAACGTCCTGACTTTC. It specifies CASSPTGASGANVLTF. The rearrangement joins TRBV28 to TRBJ2-6; D might be TRBD1 (6 bases). This CDR3 is built from 16 residues. Trimming shortened V by 5 bases and J by 0 bases, and 11 bases separated the two germline ends. The germline V gene has CDR1 MDHEN and CDR2 SYDVKM. Looking up the rest from reference TRBV28 and TRBJ2-6 gives the full variable domain: DVKVTQSSRYLVKRTGEKVFLECVQDMDHENMFWYRQDPGLGLRLIYFSYDVKMKEKGDIPEGYSVSREKKERFSLILESASTNQTSMYLCASSPTGASGANVLTFGAGSRLTVL.

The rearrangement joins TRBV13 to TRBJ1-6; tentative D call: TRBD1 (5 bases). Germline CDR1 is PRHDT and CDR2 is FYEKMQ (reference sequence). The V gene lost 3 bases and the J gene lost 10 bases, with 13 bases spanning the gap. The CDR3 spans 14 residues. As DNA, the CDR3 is TGTGCCAGCAGCTTTGGCAGGGTAGGCTCACCCCTCCACTTT. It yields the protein CASSFGRVGSPLHF.

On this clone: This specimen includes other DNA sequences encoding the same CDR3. The CDR3 DNA reads TGTGCCAGCAGCTTTGGGACAGTCTCCTACGAGCAGTACTTC. Translated: CASSFGTVSYEQYF. This chain joins TRBV7-9 and TRBJ2-7, with 7 bases that match TRBD1. J gave up 0 bases and V 3 bases, and 2 bases lay outside the gene matches. The CDR3 spans 14 residues. Germline V gene data show CDR1 as SEHNR and CDR2 as FQNEAQ (reference sequence).

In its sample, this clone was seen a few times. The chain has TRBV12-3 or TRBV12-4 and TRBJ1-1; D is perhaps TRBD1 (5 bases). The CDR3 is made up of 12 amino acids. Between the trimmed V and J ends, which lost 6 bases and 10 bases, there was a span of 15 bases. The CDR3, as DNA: TGTGCCAGCAGCTACCGCGGGGGAGCAGCTTTCTTT. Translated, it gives CASSYRGGAAFF.

CDR3 coding DNA: TGTGCCAGCAGTTACCCGGGATACAATGAGCAGTTCTTC. This gives the protein CASSYPGYNEQFF. The genes are TRBV12-3 or TRBV12-4 and TRBJ2-1; possibly TRBD2 for D (5 bases). The CDR3 runs 13 residues. The ends were cut back, 4 bases at V and 4 bases at J, with 8 bases in the middle.

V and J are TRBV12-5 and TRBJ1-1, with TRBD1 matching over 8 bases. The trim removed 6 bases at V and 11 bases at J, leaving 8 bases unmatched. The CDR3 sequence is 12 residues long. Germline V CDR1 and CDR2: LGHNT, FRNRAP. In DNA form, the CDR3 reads TGTGCTAGTGGCCCCCCAGGGGGCAGGGCTTTCTTT. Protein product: CASGPPGGRAFF.

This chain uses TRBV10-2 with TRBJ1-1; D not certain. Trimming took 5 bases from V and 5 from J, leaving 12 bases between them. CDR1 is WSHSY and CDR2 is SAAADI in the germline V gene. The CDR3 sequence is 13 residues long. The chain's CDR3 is CASSQSRLTEAFF. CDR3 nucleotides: TGCGCCAGCAGTCAAAGCAGGTTGACTGAAGCTTTCTTT.

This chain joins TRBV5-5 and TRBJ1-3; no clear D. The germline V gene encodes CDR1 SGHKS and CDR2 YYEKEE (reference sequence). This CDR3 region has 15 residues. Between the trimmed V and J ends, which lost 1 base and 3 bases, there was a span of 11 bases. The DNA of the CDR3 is TGTGCCAGCAGCTTGCAGCCCGTCGATGGAAACACCATATATTTT. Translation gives CASSLQPVDGNTIYF.

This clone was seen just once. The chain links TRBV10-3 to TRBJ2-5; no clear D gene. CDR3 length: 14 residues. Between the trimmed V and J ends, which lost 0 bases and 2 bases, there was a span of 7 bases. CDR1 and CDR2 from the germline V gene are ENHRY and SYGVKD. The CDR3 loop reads CAISESGRQETQYF. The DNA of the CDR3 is TGTGCCATCAGTGAGTCGGGCAGGCAAGAGACCCAGTACTTC.

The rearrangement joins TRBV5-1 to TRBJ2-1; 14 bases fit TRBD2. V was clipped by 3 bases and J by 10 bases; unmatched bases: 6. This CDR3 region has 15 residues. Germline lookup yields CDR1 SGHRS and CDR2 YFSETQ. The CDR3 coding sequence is TGCGCCAGCAGCTGGGGACTAGCGGGAGAGAAAGAGCAGTTCTTC. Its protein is CASSWGLAGEKEQFF.

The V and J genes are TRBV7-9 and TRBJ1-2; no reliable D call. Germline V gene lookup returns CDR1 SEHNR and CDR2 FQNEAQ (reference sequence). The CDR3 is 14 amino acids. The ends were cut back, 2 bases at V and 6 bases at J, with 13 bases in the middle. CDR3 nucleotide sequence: TGTGCCAGCAGCTTAACACAGACGTTAGATGGCTACACCTTC. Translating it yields CASSLTQTLDGYTF.

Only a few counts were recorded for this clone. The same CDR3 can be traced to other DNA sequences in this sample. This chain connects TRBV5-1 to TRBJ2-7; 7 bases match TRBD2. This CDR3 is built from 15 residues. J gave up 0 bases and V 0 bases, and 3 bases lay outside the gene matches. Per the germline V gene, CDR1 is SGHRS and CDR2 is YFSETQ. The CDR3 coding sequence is TGCGCCAGCAGCTTGGCTAGCGGAAGCTCCTACGAGCAGTACTTC. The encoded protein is CASSLASGSSYEQYF.

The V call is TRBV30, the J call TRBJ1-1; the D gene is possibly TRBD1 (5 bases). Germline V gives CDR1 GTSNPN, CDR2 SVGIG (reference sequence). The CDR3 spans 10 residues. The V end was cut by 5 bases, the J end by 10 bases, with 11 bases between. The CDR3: CAWGTRGAFF. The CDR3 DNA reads TGTGCCTGGGGGACTCGGGGAGCTTTCTTT. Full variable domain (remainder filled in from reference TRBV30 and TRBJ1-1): SQTIHQWPATLVQPVGSPLSLECTVEGTSNPNLYWYRQAAGRGLQLLFYSVGIGQISSEVPQNLSASRPQDRQFILSSKKLLLSDSGFYLCAWGTRGAFFGQGTRLTVV.

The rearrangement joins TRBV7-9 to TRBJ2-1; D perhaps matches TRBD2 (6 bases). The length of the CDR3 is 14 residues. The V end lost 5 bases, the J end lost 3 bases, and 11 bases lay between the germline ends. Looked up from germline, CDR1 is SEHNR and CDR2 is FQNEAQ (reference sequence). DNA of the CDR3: TGTGCCAGCAGCCTCCTAGCGAGCTACAATGAGCAGTTCTTC. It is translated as CASSLLASYNEQFF.

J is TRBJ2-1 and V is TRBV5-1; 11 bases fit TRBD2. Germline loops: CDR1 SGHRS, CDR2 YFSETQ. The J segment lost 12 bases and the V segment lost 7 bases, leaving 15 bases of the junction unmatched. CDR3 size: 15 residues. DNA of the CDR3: TGCGCCAGCTACCGACTAGCGGGACAGGGAGAAGCGCAGTTCTTC. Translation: CASYRLAGQGEAQFF.

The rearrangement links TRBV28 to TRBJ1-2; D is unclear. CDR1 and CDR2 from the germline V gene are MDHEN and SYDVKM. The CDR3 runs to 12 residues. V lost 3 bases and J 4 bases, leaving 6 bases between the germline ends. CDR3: CASSFAGYGYTF. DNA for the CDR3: TGTGCCAGCAGTTTCGCGGGCTATGGCTACACCTTC.

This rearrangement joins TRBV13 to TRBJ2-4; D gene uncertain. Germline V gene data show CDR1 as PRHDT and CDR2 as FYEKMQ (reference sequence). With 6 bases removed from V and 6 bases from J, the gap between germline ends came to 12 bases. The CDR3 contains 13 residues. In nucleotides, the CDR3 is TGTGCCAGCAGTAAGGGCCCGGGAAACATTCAGTACTTC. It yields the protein CASSKGPGNIQYF.

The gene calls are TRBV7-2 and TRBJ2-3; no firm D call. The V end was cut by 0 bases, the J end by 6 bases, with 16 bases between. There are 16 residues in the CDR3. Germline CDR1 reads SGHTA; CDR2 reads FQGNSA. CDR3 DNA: TGTGCCAGCAGCTTAGCCCTTTTTTTGCGTGTGGATACGCAGTATTTT. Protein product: CASSLALFLRVDTQYF.

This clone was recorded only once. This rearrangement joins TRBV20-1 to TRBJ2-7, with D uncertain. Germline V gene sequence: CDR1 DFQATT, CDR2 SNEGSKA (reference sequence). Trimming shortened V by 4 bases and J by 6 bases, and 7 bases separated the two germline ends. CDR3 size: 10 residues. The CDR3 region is CSATMGEQYF. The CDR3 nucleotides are TGCAGTGCTACCATGGGCGAGCAGTACTTC.

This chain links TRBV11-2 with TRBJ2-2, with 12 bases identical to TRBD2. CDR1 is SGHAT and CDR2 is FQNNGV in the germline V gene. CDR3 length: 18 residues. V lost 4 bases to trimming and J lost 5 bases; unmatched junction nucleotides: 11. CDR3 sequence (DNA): TGTGCCAGCAGCTCCCAGGCGCTAGCGGGAGGGCTGACCGGGGAGCTGTTTTTT. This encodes CASSSQALAGGLTGELFF.

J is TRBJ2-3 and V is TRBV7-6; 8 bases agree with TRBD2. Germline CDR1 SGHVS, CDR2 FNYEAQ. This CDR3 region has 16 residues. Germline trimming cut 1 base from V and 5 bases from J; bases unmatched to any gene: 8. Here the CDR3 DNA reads TGTGCCAGCAGCTTAGGAGACGGGCGGGAGGAAGATACGCAGTATTTT. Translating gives CASSLGDGREEDTQYF.

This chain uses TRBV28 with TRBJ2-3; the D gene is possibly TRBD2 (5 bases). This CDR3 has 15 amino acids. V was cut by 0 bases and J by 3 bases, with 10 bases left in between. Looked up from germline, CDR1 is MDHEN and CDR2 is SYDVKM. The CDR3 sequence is CASSLWGEVTDTQYF. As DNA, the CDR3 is TGTGCCAGCAGTTTATGGGGAGAAGTTACAGATACGCAGTATTTT.

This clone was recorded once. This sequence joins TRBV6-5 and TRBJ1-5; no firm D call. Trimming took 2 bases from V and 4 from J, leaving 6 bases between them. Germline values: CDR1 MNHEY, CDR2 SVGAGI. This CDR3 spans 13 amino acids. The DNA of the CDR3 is TGTGCCAGCAGTTACGTAGGGAATCAGCCCCAGCATTTT. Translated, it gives CASSYVGNQPQHF.

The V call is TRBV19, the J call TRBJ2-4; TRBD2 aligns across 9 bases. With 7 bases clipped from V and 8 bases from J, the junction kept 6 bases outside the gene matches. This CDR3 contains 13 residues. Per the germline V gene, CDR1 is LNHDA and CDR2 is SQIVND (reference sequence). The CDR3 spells CASTGTSQHIQYF. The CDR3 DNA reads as TGTGCCAGTACTGGGACTAGCCAGCACATTCAGTACTTC.